The present TCR beta chain was sequenced within a study of siplizumab effects on memory and regulatory T cells. For this clone: Its antigen is currently unknown.

Study conclusions and caveats: Naive T cells, seemingly more diverse than memory cells, seemed major alloresponse contributors.

Sequencing was performed with immunoSEQ multiplex PCR; in TCRdb, only in-frame clones are kept and a portion is missing. The sample has over 100,000 clones, about 93% seen once; the top ten hold around 0.62%. This sequence originates from a human donor in good health. The sample taken for sequencing was Tregs sorted from blood.

For the CDR3, the DNA is TGCGCCAGCAGCCAAGAGGTCACGTACTATGGCTACACCTTC. This translates into CASSQEVTYYGYTF. The gene calls are TRBV4-3 and TRBJ1-2; D unresolved. The CDR3 runs 14 residues. V gave up 0 bases and J gave up 3 bases, with 8 bases separating them. Germline V gene sequence: CDR1 LGHNA, CDR2 YSLEER.